The rows below give T cell receptor beta chains drawn from one sample of a study of blood T cells in healthy people across ages. TCRdb itself ran the 5' RACE reads through MiXCR, one entry per CDR3 protein. The sample lists fewer than 2,000,000 distinct CDR3 sequences, roughly 32% occurring once. Sequences were obtained from blood. The receptors come from a woman aged 25 to 39 in good health. CDR3s include the opening cysteine and the closing phenylalanine or tryptophan. Each record gives: clone size, J gene, D gene, V gene, CDR3 protein, CDR3 DNA. D genes are given only for firm matches. Size tells how often a clone was seen (once, few, many) or the class of an expanded clone, and some rows leave it out.

.,TRBJ2-5,.,TRBV27,CASSLGRKKETQYF,TGTGCCAGCAGTCTGGGACGGAAAAAAGAGACCCAGTACTTC
few,TRBJ2-3,.,TRBV20-1,CSAIHRRTSVITQYF,TGCAGTGCTATCCACCGACGGACTTCCGTTATTACGCAGTATTTT
many,TRBJ2-1,TRBD1,TRBV10-3,CAISEPGTDHSEQFF,TGTGCCATCAGTGAGCCCGGGACAGATCACTCGGAGCAGTTCTTC
.,TRBJ2-7,TRBD1,TRBV4-1,CVSSPVGQDFIDEQYF,TGCGTCAGCAGCCCCGTGGGACAGGATTTTATTGACGAGCAGTACTTC
few,TRBJ2-1,.,TRBV7-9,CASSLPTGNEQFF,TGTGCCAGCAGCCTTCCGACGGGCAATGAGCAGTTCTTC
many,TRBJ2-3,.,TRBV5-5,CASSQQADTQYF,TGTGCCAGCAGCCAACAGGCGGATACGCAGTATTTT
.,TRBJ1-6,.,TRBV27,CASSPRTNSPLHF,TGTGCCAGCAGTCCTCGCACAAATTCACCCCTCCACTTT
many,TRBJ2-5,TRBD1,TRBV6-2/TRBV6-3,CASSSRTGGEQYF,TGTGCCAGCAGTTCGAGGACAGGGGGGGAGCAGTACTTC
.,TRBJ2-2,.,TRBV7-9,CASSDSIQGQSIPGELFF,TGTGCCAGCAGCGACTCTATACAGGGTCAATCTATCCCCGGGGAGCTGTTTTTT
few,TRBJ1-2,TRBD1,TRBV7-2,CASSLRTGWWGYTF,TGTGCCAGCAGCCTCCGGACAGGGTGGTGGGGCTACACCTTC